The 4 T cell receptor beta chains below all came from one sample that was sequenced in a study of cytomegalovirus exposure and HLA in healthy donors (dated by TCRdb to 2015 to 2018). Receptors were amplified or captured by the immunoSEQ multiplex PCR assay. The multiplex PCR relied on a mix of 60 forward primers for TCR Vbeta segments and 13 reverse primers for TCR Jbeta segments. TCRdb retrieved this table from immuneACCESS and kept in-frame rearrangements only. Not all clones are present; in checked studies, unresolved V genes account for under half, and no reason is known for the remainder. Within this sample are around 150,000 clones, with about four fifths of them counted one time only. The ten largest clones add up to 5% to 6.5% of the sample. The source material was PBMCs. The receptors originated from a man aged 45-60 years in good health and CMV-seropositive.

The chain links TRBV28 to TRBJ2-7; 7 positions match TRBD1. Germline CDR1 reads MDHEN; CDR2 reads SYDVKM. This CDR3 has 13 amino acids. Trimming cost V 3 bases and J 3 bases; bases outside gene matches: 2. CDR3 DNA: TGTGCCAGCAGTTTGGGACAGCTCTACGAGCAGTACTTC. Its protein is CASSLGQLYEQYF. Together with reference TRBV28 and TRBJ2-7, the CDR3 gives the full variable domain: DVKVTQSSRYLVKRTGEKVFLECVQDMDHENMFWYRQDPGLGLRLIYFSYDVKMKEKGDIPEGYSVSREKKERFSLILESASTNQTSMYLCASSLGQLYEQYFGPGTRLTVT.

The chain has TRBV10-2 and TRBJ2-5, with D possibly being TRBD2 (6 bases). TRBJ2-7 matches the DNA end more closely, so the J call is doubtful. Per the germline V gene, CDR1 is WSHSY and CDR2 is SAAADI. The CDR3 length is 14 residues. The CDR3 DNA reads as TGCGCCAGCAGTGCTCCGGGAGCCGGTAACGAGCAGTACTTC. It specifies CASSAPGAGNEQYF.

This chain links TRBV19 with TRBJ2-7; 10 positions match TRBD2. The ends lost 8 bases at V and 0 bases at J; junction bases unmatched: 4. The CDR3 consists of 14 residues. The germline gives CDR1 LNHDA, CDR2 SQIVND (reference sequence). CDR3 nucleotides: TGTGCCAGTGGGGCTAGCGGGAGCTCCTACGAGCAGTACTTC. Its protein is CASGASGSSYEQYF. The full variable domain, with the rest looked up from reference TRBV19 and TRBJ2-7, is DGGITQSPKYLFRKEGQNVTLSCEQNLNHDAMYWYRQDPGQGLRLIYYSQIVNDFQKGDIAEGYSVSREKKESFPLTVTSAQKNPTAFYLCASGASGSSYEQYFGPGTRLTVT.

V is TRBV6-1 and J is TRBJ2-7, with 7 bases matching TRBD2. Germline V gene lookup returns CDR1 MNHNS and CDR2 SASEGT. This CDR3 spans 14 amino acids. The J segment lost 5 bases and the V segment lost 5 bases, leaving 9 bases of the junction unmatched. The CDR3 here is CASSNGLVWNEQYF. The CDR3, as DNA: TGTGCCAGCAGTAACGGACTAGTATGGAACGAGCAGTACTTC.